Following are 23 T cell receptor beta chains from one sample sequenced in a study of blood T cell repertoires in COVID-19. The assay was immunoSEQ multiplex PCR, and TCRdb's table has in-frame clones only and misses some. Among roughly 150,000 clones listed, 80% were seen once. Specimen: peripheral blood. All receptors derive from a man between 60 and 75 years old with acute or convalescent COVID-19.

CDR3 bases: TGTGCCAGCTCACCACTAGAGACAAGGTCATCCCTCTACGAGCAGTACTTC. Amino acid sequence: CASSPLETRSSLYEQYF. The V gene is TRBV18, the J gene TRBJ2-7; D remains ambiguous. V was shortened by 1 base and J by 3 bases, with 19 bases between the two germline ends. Germline V lookup: CDR1 KGHSH, CDR2 LQKENI. CDR3 length: 17 residues.

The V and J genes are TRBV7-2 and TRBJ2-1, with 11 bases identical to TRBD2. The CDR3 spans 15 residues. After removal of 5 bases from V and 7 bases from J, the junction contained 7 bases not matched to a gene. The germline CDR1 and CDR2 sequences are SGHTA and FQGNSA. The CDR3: CASSPRLAGRNEQFF. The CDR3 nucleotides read TGTGCCAGCAGCCCCCGACTAGCGGGGAGGAATGAGCAGTTCTTC.

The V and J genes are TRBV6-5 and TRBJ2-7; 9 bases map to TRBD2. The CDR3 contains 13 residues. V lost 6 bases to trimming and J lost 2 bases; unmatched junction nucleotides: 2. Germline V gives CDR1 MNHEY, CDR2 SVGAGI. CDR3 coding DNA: TGTGCCAGCAGGCTAGCGGGAACCTACGAGCAGTACTTC. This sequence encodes CASRLAGTYEQYF.

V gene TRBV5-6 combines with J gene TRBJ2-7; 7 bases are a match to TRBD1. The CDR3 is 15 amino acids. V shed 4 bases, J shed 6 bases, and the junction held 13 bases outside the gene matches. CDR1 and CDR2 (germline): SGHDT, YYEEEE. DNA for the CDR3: TGTGCCAGCAGCCCCTCAGGGGGTAGGGCCTCCGAGCAGTACTTC. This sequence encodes CASSPSGGRASEQYF.

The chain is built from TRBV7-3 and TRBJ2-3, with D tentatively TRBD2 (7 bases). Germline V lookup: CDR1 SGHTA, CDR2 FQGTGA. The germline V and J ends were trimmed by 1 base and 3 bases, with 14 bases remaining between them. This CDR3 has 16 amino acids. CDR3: CASSLSGGAQTDTQYF. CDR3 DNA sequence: TGTGCCAGCAGCTTAAGTGGGGGGGCGCAGACAGATACGCAGTATTTT.

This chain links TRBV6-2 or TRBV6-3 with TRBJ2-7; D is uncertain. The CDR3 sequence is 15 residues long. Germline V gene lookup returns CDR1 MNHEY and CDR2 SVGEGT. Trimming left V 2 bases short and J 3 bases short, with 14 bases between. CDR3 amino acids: CASSYPGLALYEQYF. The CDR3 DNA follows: TGTGCCAGCAGTTACCCGGGTCTGGCGCTCTACGAGCAGTACTTC.

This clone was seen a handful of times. Written as DNA, the CDR3 is TGTGCCAGCAGCCCCGGACAGGGGTCAGCCGGGGAGCTGTTTTTT. Translated: CASSPGQGSAGELFF. The gene calls are TRBV3-1 (or the pseudogene TRBV3-2) and TRBJ2-2; 9 nucleotides align to TRBD1. CDR1 and CDR2 from the germline V gene are LGHDT and YNNKEL (reference sequence). The CDR3 runs 15 residues. V was pared by 4 bases and J by 6 bases, with 6 bases of the junction left unmatched.

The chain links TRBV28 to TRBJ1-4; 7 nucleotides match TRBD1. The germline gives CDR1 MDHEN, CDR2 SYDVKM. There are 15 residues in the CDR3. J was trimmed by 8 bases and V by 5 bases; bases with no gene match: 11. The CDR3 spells CASSDSRGPGEKLFF. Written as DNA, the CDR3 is TGTGCCAGCAGTGATTCAAGGGGGCCGGGGGAAAAACTGTTTTTT.

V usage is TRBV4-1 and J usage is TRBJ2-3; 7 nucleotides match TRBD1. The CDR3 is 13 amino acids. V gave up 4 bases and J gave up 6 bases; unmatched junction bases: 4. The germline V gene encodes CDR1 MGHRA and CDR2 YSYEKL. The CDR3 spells CASSRQGLDTQYF. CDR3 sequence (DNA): TGCGCCAGCAGCCGACAGGGATTGGATACGCAGTATTTT.

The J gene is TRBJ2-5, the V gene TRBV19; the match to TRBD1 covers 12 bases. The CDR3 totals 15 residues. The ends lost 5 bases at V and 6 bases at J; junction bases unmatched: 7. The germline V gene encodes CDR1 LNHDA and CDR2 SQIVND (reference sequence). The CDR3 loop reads CASSEGQGAGKTQYF. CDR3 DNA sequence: TGTGCCAGTAGTGAGGGACAGGGGGCCGGGAAGACCCAGTACTTC.

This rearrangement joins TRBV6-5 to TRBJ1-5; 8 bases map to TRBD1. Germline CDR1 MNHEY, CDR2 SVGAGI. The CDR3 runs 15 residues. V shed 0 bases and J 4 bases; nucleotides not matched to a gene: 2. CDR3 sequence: CASSYSRTGNQPQHF. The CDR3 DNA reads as TGTGCCAGCAGTTACTCCCGGACAGGGAATCAGCCCCAGCATTTT.

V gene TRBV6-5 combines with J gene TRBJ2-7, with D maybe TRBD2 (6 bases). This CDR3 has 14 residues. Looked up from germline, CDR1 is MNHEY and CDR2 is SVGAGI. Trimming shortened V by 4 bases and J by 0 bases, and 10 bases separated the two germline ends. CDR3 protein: CASSSGVASYEQYF. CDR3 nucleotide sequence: TGTGCCAGCAGTTCGGGGGTCGCCTCCTACGAGCAGTACTTC.

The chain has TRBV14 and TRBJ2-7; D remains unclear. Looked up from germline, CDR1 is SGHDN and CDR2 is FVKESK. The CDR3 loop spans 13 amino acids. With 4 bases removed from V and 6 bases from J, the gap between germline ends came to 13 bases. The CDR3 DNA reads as TGTGCCAGCAGCCTGAGCAGAACGGGCGAGCAGTACTTC. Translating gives CASSLSRTGEQYF.

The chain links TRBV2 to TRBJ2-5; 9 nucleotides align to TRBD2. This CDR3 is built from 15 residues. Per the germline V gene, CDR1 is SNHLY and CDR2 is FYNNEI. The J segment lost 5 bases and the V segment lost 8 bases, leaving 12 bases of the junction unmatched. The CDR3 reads CASGPRRGGRETQYF. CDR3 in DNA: TGTGCCAGCGGTCCCCGGCGGGGGGGAAGGGAGACCCAGTACTTC.

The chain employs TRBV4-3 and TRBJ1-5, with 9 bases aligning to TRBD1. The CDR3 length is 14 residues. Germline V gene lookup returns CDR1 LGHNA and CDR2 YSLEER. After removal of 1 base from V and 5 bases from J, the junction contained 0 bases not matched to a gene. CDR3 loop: CASSQGTGDQPQHF. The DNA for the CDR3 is TGCGCCAGCAGCCAAGGGACAGGGGATCAGCCCCAGCATTTT.

Here the CDR3 reads CASSPSSGGTTDTQYF. DNA for the CDR3: TGTGCCAGCAGTCCATCGAGCGGGGGGACCACAGATACGCAGTATTTT. V is TRBV6-2 or TRBV6-3 and J is TRBJ2-3; TRBD2 aligns across 9 bases. Germline loops: CDR1 MNHEY, CDR2 SVGEGT. This CDR3 has 16 amino acids. J gave up 2 bases and V 5 bases, and 8 bases lay outside the gene matches.

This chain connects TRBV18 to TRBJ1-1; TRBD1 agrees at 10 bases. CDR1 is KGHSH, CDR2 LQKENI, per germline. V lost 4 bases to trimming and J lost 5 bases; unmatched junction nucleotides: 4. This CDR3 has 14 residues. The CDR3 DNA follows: TGTGCCAGCTCACGGGACAGGGGAGGAACTGAAGCTTTCTTT. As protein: CASSRDRGGTEAFF.

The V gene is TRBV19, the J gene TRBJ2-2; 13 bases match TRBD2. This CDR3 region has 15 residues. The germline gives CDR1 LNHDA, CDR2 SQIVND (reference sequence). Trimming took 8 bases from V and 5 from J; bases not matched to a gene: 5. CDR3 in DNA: TGTGCCAGTGGAAAGGGACTAGCGGGAACCGGGGAGCTGTTTTTT. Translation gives CASGKGLAGTGELFF.

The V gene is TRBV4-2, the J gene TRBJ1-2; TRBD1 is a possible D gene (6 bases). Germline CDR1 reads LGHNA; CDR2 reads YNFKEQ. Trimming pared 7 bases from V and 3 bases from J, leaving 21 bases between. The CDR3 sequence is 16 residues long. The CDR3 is CASTKGSGAVDYGYTF. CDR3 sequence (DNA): TGTGCCAGCACAAAAGGTTCAGGGGCCGTAGACTATGGCTACACCTTC.

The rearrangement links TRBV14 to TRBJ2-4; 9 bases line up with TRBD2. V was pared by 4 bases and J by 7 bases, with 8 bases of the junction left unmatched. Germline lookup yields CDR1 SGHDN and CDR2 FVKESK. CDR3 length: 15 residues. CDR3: CASSLLGGGANIQYF. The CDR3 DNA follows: TGTGCCAGCAGCCTGCTGGGCGGGGGGGCGAACATTCAGTACTTC.

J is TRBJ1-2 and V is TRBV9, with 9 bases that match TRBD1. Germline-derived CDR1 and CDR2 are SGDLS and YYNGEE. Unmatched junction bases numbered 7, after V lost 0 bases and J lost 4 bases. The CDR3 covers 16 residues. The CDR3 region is CASSVGTGDRGYGYTF. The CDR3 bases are TGTGCCAGCAGCGTAGGGACAGGGGATCGGGGCTATGGCTACACCTTC.

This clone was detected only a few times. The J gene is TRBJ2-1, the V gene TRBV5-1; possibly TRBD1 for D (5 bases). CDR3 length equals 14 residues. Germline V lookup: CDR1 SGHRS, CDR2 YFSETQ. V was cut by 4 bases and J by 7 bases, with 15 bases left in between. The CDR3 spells CASSESGSVNEQFF. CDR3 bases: TGCGCCAGCAGCGAGTCAGGGTCAGTGAATGAGCAGTTCTTC.

The CDR3 DNA reads as TGTGCCAGCCGCTATACCGGGACAGGGAGTACTGAAGCTTTCTTT. Amino acids: CASRYTGTGSTEAFF. The chain links TRBV3-1 (or the pseudogene TRBV3-2) to TRBJ1-1, with TRBD1 matching over 9 bases. The V segment lost 8 bases and the J segment 5 bases; nucleotides outside the gene matches: 12. Germline V lookup: CDR1 LGHDT, CDR2 YNNKEL (reference sequence). The CDR3 extends over 15 amino acids.